This entry is about one TCR beta chain. What it recognizes is unknown. With 2 bases removed from V and 6 bases from J, the gap between germline ends came to 20 bases. This CDR3 contains 16 residues. Germline V gives CDR1 MNHNS, CDR2 SASEGT. 13 Jbeta primers and 60 Vbeta primers were used for the PCR. The method was immunoSEQ multiplex PCR; TCRdb's version includes in-frame clones alone and lacks a portion of them. The sample has some 160,000 clones; 84% are singletons. This sample is part of a study of cytomegalovirus exposure and HLA in healthy donors. Study findings and constraints: The study flagged fewer than 200 TCR beta chains as cytomegalovirus-associated.

The origin of this receptor is a boy aged 2-9 years in good health and CMV-seronegative. This chain links TRBV6-1 with TRBJ2-7; D possibly corresponds to TRBD1 (6 bases). Sequences were obtained from PBMCs. The CDR3 nucleotides are TGTGCCAGCAGTGAACTAAATACAGGGTTATTCCGCGAGCAGTACTTC. This encodes CASSELNTGLFREQYF.